Each of the 4 T cell receptor beta chains below was sequenced from the same sample in a study of blood T cell repertoires in COVID-19. Measured with immunoSEQ multiplex PCR; TCRdb has only the in-frame clones, and not every one. The sample contains 150,000 to 200,000 clones, roughly 88% of which appear only once. The specimen sequenced was PBMCs or T cells enriched from blood (not recorded which). All receptors derive from a man between 65 and 85 years old who had been exposed to COVID-19.

The J gene is TRBJ1-5, the V gene TRBV10-1; 7 positions match TRBD1. The junction had 7 bases not matched to a gene; V was cut back by 5 bases and J by 9 bases. Germline CDR1 is WNHNN and CDR2 is SYGVQD (reference sequence). The length of the CDR3 is 13 residues. The CDR3 region is CASSRDRLGPQHF. The DNA of the CDR3 is TGCGCCAGCAGTCGGGACAGACTAGGGCCCCAGCATTTT.

This chain uses TRBV7-2 with TRBJ2-1, with a weak D call TRBD1 (6 bases). CDR1 is SGHTA and CDR2 is FQGNSA in the germline V gene. Trimming removed 2 bases from V and 10 bases from J, with 18 bases in between. The CDR3 loop spans 15 amino acids. CDR3 region: CASSLQSRTASEQFF. CDR3 nucleotide sequence: TGTGCCAGCAGCTTACAAAGTAGGACAGCCTCAGAGCAGTTCTTC.

This rearrangement joins TRBV4-2 to TRBJ2-5, with D possibly being TRBD2 (6 bases). V was shortened by 3 bases and J by 2 bases, with 13 bases between the two germline ends. The germline V gene has CDR1 LGHNA and CDR2 YNFKEQ. The CDR3 spans 15 residues. The CDR3 region is CASSQLELAQETQYF. The CDR3 region has the DNA TGTGCCAGCAGCCAGCTAGAGCTAGCGCAAGAGACCCAGTACTTC.

This chain joins TRBV7-9 and TRBJ2-3, with TRBD2 matching over 7 bases. The CDR3 sequence is 15 residues long. Germline V CDR1 and CDR2: SEHNR, FQNEAQ (reference sequence). Trimming at V came to 5 bases and at J to 6 bases, leaving 11 bases not matched to a gene. CDR3 sequence: CASSRLGGRADTQYF. The CDR3 coding sequence is TGTGCCAGCAGCCGGTTGGGGGGGAGGGCCGATACGCAGTATTTT.